This TCR beta chain comes out of a study of shared clonotypes between healthy human individuals. Here immunoSEQ multiplex PCR was the method, and the copy in TCRdb shows in-frame clones only, minus some. The sample has approximately 2,300,000 clones; around 93% are singletons. CD45RA-negative memory and CD45RA+ naive subsets were split from the CD4+ cells. Trimming cost V 4 bases and J 4 bases, with 12 bases left between them. Germline V gives CDR1 SGHRS, CDR2 YFSETQ. CDR3 length equals 13 residues. The TCR was taken from a man aged 18 to 35 in good health. Some clones in this sample may be carry-over from other donors' samples. The specimen was naive CD4+ T cells from PBMCs. Subset noted: CD45RA+ positively selected. This chain links TRBV5-1 with TRBJ2-7, with D perhaps matching TRBD1 (5 bases). CDR3 in amino acids: CASSMGPGYEQYF. The CDR3 coding sequence is TGCGCCAGCAGCATGGGGCCCGGATACGAGCAGTACTTC.